The table lists the clone carrying this TCR beta chain with a few counts. Its antigen is still unknown. The sample is drawn from a study of T cells after yellow fever vaccination. On the study more broadly: Preparing low-cell-number fractions relied on SMART-Seq v4 Ultra Low Input. Study-wide results and limits: Most clones from primary vaccination resurfaced after the booster (approximately 97% CD4, around 91% CD8).

TCRdb itself ran the 5' RACE reads through MiXCR, one entry per CDR3 protein. The table lists some 320,000 distinct CDR3 sequences, about 4% of them singletons, with around 23% in the top ten. This CDR3 has 15 amino acids. J lost 1 base, V lost 3 bases, and 3 bases had no gene match. The gene calls are TRBV12-3 or TRBV12-4 and TRBJ1-1; 9 bases fit TRBD1. The sequencing here drew on PBMCs, taken 5 days after the yellow fever booster vaccination. This TCR came from a young man who received the YFV17D yellow fever vaccine. CDR3 DNA: TGTGCCAGCAGTTTGAACAGGGGGCAGAACACTGAAGCTTTCTTT. Protein: CASSLNRGQNTEAFF.